A single TCR beta chain is shown here with its context. Its antigen is not identified. Germline V gene sequence: CDR1 SNHLY, CDR2 FYNNEI. The CDR3 is 16 amino acids. Trimming cost V 2 bases and J 2 bases; bases outside gene matches: 8. Researchers barred patients who had uncontrolled infection, other autoimmune disease, pregnancy or lactation. Each diagnosis drew on symptoms, thyroxine, TRAb, thyroid ultrasound and orbital computed tomography findings. This sample stems from a study of T cells in Graves' hyperthyroidism and ophthalmopathy. Study context: Peripheral blood was drawn at first diagnosis, prior to all treatment. Study conclusions and caveats: Ophthalmopathy was predicted by the model a median of roughly 6.6 months ahead of onset.

Authors of the study amplified TCR beta CDR3 regions from RNA transcripts. TCR CDR3 underwent first-round RT-PCR with the HTBI primer set. TCRdb passed the multiplex PCR reads through MiXCR, listing each CDR3 protein once. The sample carries fewer than 550,000 distinct CDR3 sequences, less than 25% recorded once. This TCR was sampled from a woman aged 25 to 45 with Graves' ophthalmopathy. Sequences were obtained from blood. The chain couples TRBV2 to TRBJ1-1; 7 bases match TRBD1. Here the CDR3 DNA reads TGTGCCAGCAGTGAATTGGTCACAGGGGTCAACACTGAAGCTTTCTTT. It is translated as CASSELVTGVNTEAFF. Looking up the rest from reference TRBV2 and TRBJ1-1 gives the full variable domain: EPEVTQTPSHQVTQMGQEVILRCVPISNHLYFYWYRQILGQKVEFLVSFYNNEISEKSEIFDDQFSVERPDGSNFTLKIRSTKLEDSAMYFCASSELVTGVNTEAFFGQGTRLTVV.